Listed below are T cell receptor beta chains from one sample, sequenced in a study of blood T cell repertoires in COVID-19. TCRdb's table, derived via immunoSEQ multiplex PCR, lists solely in-frame clones and lacks some. The sample holds around 170,000 clones; approximately 80% are singletons and the top ten take more than 1.5%. Material: peripheral blood. These receptors all stem from a human donor in a cohort sampled during active COVID-19. CDR3s include the opening cysteine and the closing phenylalanine or tryptophan. Fields, in order: clone size, D gene, V gene, J gene, CDR3 DNA, CDR3 protein. A D gene is named only where the DNA matches it firmly. Clone size appears in some rows only: once, few, many, or a class for an expanded clone.

clone size: once; D gene: NA; V gene: TRBV7-8; J gene: TRBJ2-3; CDR3 DNA: TGTGCCAGCCAAGCAGGGAGGACAGATACGCAGTATTTT; CDR3 protein: CASQAGRTDTQYF
clone size: NA; D gene: NA; V gene: TRBV3-1/TRBV3-2; J gene: TRBJ1-2; CDR3 DNA: TGTGCCAGCAGCCAAAACCTAGGCGGCGACTATGGCTACACCTTC; CDR3 protein: CASSQNLGGDYGYTF
clone size: NA; D gene: TRBD2; V gene: TRBV29-1; J gene: TRBJ2-3; CDR3 DNA: TGCAGCGTACCCCGACTAGCTACAGATACGCAGTATTTT; CDR3 protein: CSVPRLATDTQYF
clone size: once; D gene: TRBD1; V gene: TRBV19; J gene: TRBJ1-4; CDR3 DNA: TGTGCCACCAGGCCAGGGGGCCGTGCAACTAATGAAAAACTGTTTTTT; CDR3 protein: CATRPGGRATNEKLFF
clone size: NA; D gene: TRBD1; V gene: TRBV11-2; J gene: TRBJ2-1; CDR3 DNA: TGTGCCAGCAGCTCAGTCACAGGGGGCATTAGGGATGAGCAGTTCTTC; CDR3 protein: CASSSVTGGIRDEQFF
clone size: few; D gene: NA; V gene: TRBV11-3; J gene: TRBJ2-7; CDR3 DNA: TGTGCCAGCAGCGCAAGGGGCTCCTACGAGCAGTACTTC; CDR3 protein: CASSARGSYEQYF
clone size: NA; D gene: NA; V gene: TRBV7-2; J gene: TRBJ2-1; CDR3 DNA: TGTGCCAGCAGCTTAGGGACAGATTATGAGCAGTTCTTC; CDR3 protein: CASSLGTDYEQFF
clone size: NA; D gene: TRBD2; V gene: TRBV5-1; J gene: TRBJ2-1; CDR3 DNA: TGCGCCAGCAGCCCCGGACTAGCTCACGAGCAGTTCTTC; CDR3 protein: CASSPGLAHEQFF
clone size: NA; D gene: NA; V gene: TRBV27; J gene: TRBJ2-7; CDR3 DNA: TGTGCCAGCAGTTTAAGGTCAGGTTTAGACGAGCAGTACTTC; CDR3 protein: CASSLRSGLDEQYF
clone size: NA; D gene: NA; V gene: TRBV18; J gene: TRBJ2-7; CDR3 DNA: TGTGCCAGCTCACCACCCCCAGGGGACTACGAGCAGTACTTC; CDR3 protein: CASSPPPGDYEQYF
clone size: NA; D gene: TRBD1; V gene: TRBV6-1; J gene: TRBJ2-7; CDR3 DNA: TGTGCCAGCAGTGAAACACAGGGGGGTGGGTACGAGCAGTACTTC; CDR3 protein: CASSETQGGGYEQYF
clone size: NA; D gene: TRBD2; V gene: TRBV5-8; J gene: TRBJ2-3; CDR3 DNA: TGTGCCAGCAGCTCAAAGCGGGGGGGGATAACAGATACGCAGTATTTT; CDR3 protein: CASSSKRGGITDTQYF
clone size: few; D gene: TRBD2; V gene: TRBV7-2; J gene: TRBJ2-5; CDR3 DNA: TGTGCCAGCAGCTTCAGCGGGGGACAAGAGACCCAGTACTTC; CDR3 protein: CASSFSGGQETQYF
clone size: NA; D gene: NA; V gene: TRBV5-1; J gene: TRBJ2-7; CDR3 DNA: TGCGCCAGCAGCTTAGTACAGGGACCCTACGAGCAGTACTTC; CDR3 protein: CASSLVQGPYEQYF
clone size: NA; D gene: NA; V gene: TRBV3-1/TRBV3-2; J gene: TRBJ2-7; CDR3 DNA: TGTGCCAGAGACAGGTTAATTAACGAGCAGTACTTC; CDR3 protein: CARDRLINEQYF
clone size: NA; D gene: NA; V gene: TRBV7-8; J gene: TRBJ2-7; CDR3 DNA: TGTGCCAGCAGCTTAGACACCTACGAGCAGTACTTC; CDR3 protein: CASSLDTYEQYF
clone size: NA; D gene: TRBD1; V gene: TRBV6-4; J gene: TRBJ1-2; CDR3 DNA: TGTGCCAGCAGGCCATCCGGGACAGGGGCGTTTGGCTACACCTTC; CDR3 protein: CASRPSGTGAFGYTF
clone size: NA; D gene: NA; V gene: TRBV12-3/TRBV12-4; J gene: TRBJ2-3; CDR3 DNA: TGTGCCAGCAGTTTTCGCGGGTCAGATACGCAGTATTTT; CDR3 protein: CASSFRGSDTQYF
clone size: NA; D gene: TRBD1; V gene: TRBV5-5; J gene: TRBJ1-2; CDR3 DNA: TGTGCCAGCACCAAAGACAGGGAAGGAACCATAGACGGCTACACCTTC; CDR3 protein: CASTKDREGTIDGYTF
clone size: NA; D gene: TRBD1; V gene: TRBV3-1/TRBV3-2; J gene: TRBJ1-5; CDR3 DNA: TGTGCCAGCAGCCAAGGGACAGGGGATGCCAATCAGCCCCAGCATTTT; CDR3 protein: CASSQGTGDANQPQHF
clone size: few; D gene: TRBD1; V gene: TRBV6-5; J gene: TRBJ1-2; CDR3 DNA: TGTGCCAGCAGTTTAGGGGACAGGCTTGCGGGCTACACCTTC; CDR3 protein: CASSLGDRLAGYTF
clone size: NA; D gene: NA; V gene: TRBV6-4; J gene: TRBJ1-1; CDR3 DNA: TGTGCCAGCAGCTTAAGGGGTAATACTGAAGCTTTCTTT; CDR3 protein: CASSLRGNTEAFF
clone size: NA; D gene: NA; V gene: TRBV27; J gene: TRBJ2-7; CDR3 DNA: TGTGCCAGCAGTTTAGACATGTACGAGCAGTACTTC; CDR3 protein: CASSLDMYEQYF
clone size: NA; D gene: NA; V gene: TRBV21-1; J gene: TRBJ1-5; CDR3 DNA: TGTGCCAGCAGCGCACGGGACAGGGAATATGGTCCTCACTATAGCAATCAGCCCCAGCATTTT; CDR3 protein: CASSARDREYGPHYSNQPQHF
clone size: NA; D gene: NA; V gene: TRBV28; J gene: TRBJ2-1; CDR3 DNA: TGTGCCAGCAGAGGGGGGGGTTACAATGAGCAGTTCTTC; CDR3 protein: CASRGGGYNEQFF
clone size: NA; D gene: NA; V gene: TRBV9; J gene: TRBJ1-4; CDR3 DNA: TGTGCCAGCAGCGTAGCCGGAGGGACGGAAGTGGATGAAAAACTGTTTTTT; CDR3 protein: CASSVAGGTEVDEKLFF
clone size: few; D gene: NA; V gene: TRBV21-1; J gene: TRBJ1-3; CDR3 DNA: NA; CDR3 protein: CASSKEREVGSGNTIYF
clone size: NA; D gene: TRBD1; V gene: TRBV4-2; J gene: TRBJ2-7; CDR3 DNA: TGTGCCAGCAGCCTGGACAGGGTCCTCTCCTACGAGCAGTACTTC; CDR3 protein: CASSLDRVLSYEQYF
clone size: NA; D gene: NA; V gene: TRBV7-3; J gene: TRBJ2-1; CDR3 DNA: TGTGCCAGCAGCATAGACAGAGGTGAGCAGTTCTTC; CDR3 protein: CASSIDRGEQFF
clone size: NA; D gene: TRBD2; V gene: TRBV27; J gene: TRBJ2-7; CDR3 DNA: TGTGCCAGCAGTTCTAGTGCGGGAGCGGACTACGAGCAGTACTTC; CDR3 protein: CASSSSAGADYEQYF
clone size: NA; D gene: NA; V gene: TRBV2; J gene: TRBJ1-5; CDR3 DNA: TGTGCCAGCAGTGAATCGGTTGTCAGGGGTTGGAATCAGCCCCAGCATTTT; CDR3 protein: CASSESVVRGWNQPQHF
clone size: few; D gene: TRBD1; V gene: TRBV27; J gene: TRBJ1-2; CDR3 DNA: TGTGCCAGCACCGCGGACAGGTTCCTCTATGGCTACACCTTC; CDR3 protein: CASTADRFLYGYTF
clone size: NA; D gene: NA; V gene: TRBV18; J gene: TRBJ2-5; CDR3 DNA: TGTGCCAGCTCATTGGACAGAGAAGAGACCCAGTACTTC; CDR3 protein: CASSLDREETQYF
clone size: NA; D gene: TRBD2; V gene: TRBV27; J gene: TRBJ2-2; CDR3 DNA: TGTGCCAGCAGTTTTGGACTAGCGGGGAGATATACCGGGGAGCTGTTTTTT; CDR3 protein: CASSFGLAGRYTGELFF
clone size: NA; D gene: TRBD2; V gene: TRBV10-2; J gene: TRBJ2-3; CDR3 DNA: TGCGCCAGCAGTGAGCGGGCGGGAGGCTCCACAGATACGCAGTATTTT; CDR3 protein: CASSERAGGSTDTQYF
clone size: NA; D gene: NA; V gene: TRBV7-2; J gene: TRBJ1-5; CDR3 DNA: TGTGCCAGCAGCGGGCGACAGGGCAATCAGCCCCAGCATTTT; CDR3 protein: CASSGRQGNQPQHF
clone size: NA; D gene: NA; V gene: TRBV15; J gene: TRBJ2-1; CDR3 DNA: TGTGCCACCAGCAGAGACGGGTTTGGAGGGTTTTACAATGAGCAGTTCTTC; CDR3 protein: CATSRDGFGGFYNEQFF
clone size: NA; D gene: NA; V gene: TRBV6-5; J gene: TRBJ2-4; CDR3 DNA: TGTGCCAGCAGTTGGGGGGGCGTGACCAAAAACATTCAGTACTTC; CDR3 protein: CASSWGGVTKNIQYF
clone size: NA; D gene: NA; V gene: TRBV24-1; J gene: TRBJ1-5; CDR3 DNA: TGTGCCACCAGTGATTCTAGGAACAATCAGCCCCAGCATTTT; CDR3 protein: CATSDSRNNQPQHF
clone size: NA; D gene: TRBD1; V gene: TRBV7-2; J gene: TRBJ1-2; CDR3 DNA: TGTGCCAGCAGCTTCGACAGGGGGCCGAACTATGGCTACACCTTC; CDR3 protein: CASSFDRGPNYGYTF
clone size: NA; D gene: TRBD2; V gene: TRBV11-3; J gene: TRBJ2-1; CDR3 DNA: TGTGCCAGCAGCTTAGGAGCGGGAGGGCCTAGGGAGCAGTTCTTC; CDR3 protein: CASSLGAGGPREQFF
clone size: NA; D gene: TRBD1; V gene: TRBV18; J gene: TRBJ1-3; CDR3 DNA: TGTGCCAGCTCAAGTCCGGGACAGAGCTCTGGAAACACCATATATTTT; CDR3 protein: CASSSPGQSSGNTIYF
clone size: NA; D gene: TRBD1; V gene: TRBV25-1; J gene: TRBJ1-1; CDR3 DNA: TGTGCCAGCAGTGAATATGGACAGGGGGGCACTGAAGCTTTCTTT; CDR3 protein: CASSEYGQGGTEAFF
clone size: NA; D gene: TRBD1; V gene: TRBV9; J gene: TRBJ1-6; CDR3 DNA: TGTGCCAGCAGCGTAGCTGGGACAGGGGTTAATTCACCCCTCCACTTT; CDR3 protein: CASSVAGTGVNSPLHF
clone size: NA; D gene: NA; V gene: TRBV7-9; J gene: TRBJ2-3; CDR3 DNA: TGTGCCAGCAACCCAGAGCCGGGACTCACAGATACGCAGTATTTT; CDR3 protein: CASNPEPGLTDTQYF
clone size: NA; D gene: NA; V gene: TRBV5-6; J gene: TRBJ2-7; CDR3 DNA: TGTGCCAGCAGCCCACAGTCGCGCGAGCAGTACTTC; CDR3 protein: CASSPQSREQYF
clone size: NA; D gene: TRBD1; V gene: TRBV14; J gene: TRBJ1-2; CDR3 DNA: TGTGCCAGCAGGACAGGGAGAGGAGATGGCTACACCTTC; CDR3 protein: CASRTGRGDGYTF
clone size: NA; D gene: NA; V gene: TRBV10-1; J gene: TRBJ1-3; CDR3 DNA: TGCGCCAGCAGTGATGCGGTGAGCGCTGGAAACACCATATATTTT; CDR3 protein: CASSDAVSAGNTIYF
clone size: few; D gene: NA; V gene: TRBV23-1; J gene: TRBJ1-1; CDR3 DNA: TGCGCCAGCAGTCAAGACTTTACAGGTGGCGGATCCTCGAACACTGAAGCTTTCTTT; CDR3 protein: CASSQDFTGGGSSNTEAFF
clone size: NA; D gene: TRBD1; V gene: TRBV5-4; J gene: TRBJ2-6; CDR3 DNA: TGTGCCAGCAGTCCCACGGGACAGGGGAACTCTGGGGCCAACGTCCTGACTTTC; CDR3 protein: CASSPTGQGNSGANVLTF
clone size: once; D gene: NA; V gene: TRBV7-9; J gene: TRBJ2-7; CDR3 DNA: TGTGCCAGCAGCCCGTTGCCCCCGGACAGCCCTGGAGAGTCCTACGAGCAGTACTTC; CDR3 protein: CASSPLPPDSPGESYEQYF
clone size: NA; D gene: NA; V gene: TRBV4-3; J gene: TRBJ2-7; CDR3 DNA: TGCGCCAGCAGCCAAGACTACCCTAGCTCCTACGAGCAGTACTTC; CDR3 protein: CASSQDYPSSYEQYF
clone size: NA; D gene: NA; V gene: TRBV18; J gene: TRBJ2-2; CDR3 DNA: TGTGCCAGCTCACTTGGGGCCCCGAACACCGGGGAGCTGTTTTTT; CDR3 protein: CASSLGAPNTGELFF
clone size: NA; D gene: TRBD1; V gene: TRBV20-1; J gene: TRBJ1-3; CDR3 DNA: TGCAGTGCTAGTAACCCAGGGGGTGGAAACACCATATATTTT; CDR3 protein: CSASNPGGGNTIYF
clone size: NA; D gene: NA; V gene: TRBV27; J gene: TRBJ2-1; CDR3 DNA: TGTGCCAGCAGTTCCACCTCGGGGGGCGGCTACAATGAGCAGTTCTTC; CDR3 protein: CASSSTSGGGYNEQFF
clone size: NA; D gene: TRBD1; V gene: TRBV28; J gene: TRBJ1-2; CDR3 DNA: TGTGCCAGCAGCTCGGGACAGGGGTATGGCTACACCTTC; CDR3 protein: CASSSGQGYGYTF